This TCR beta chain was observed in a study of regulatory T cells in long-lasting Graves disease. Whole-study context: The criterion for persistent Graves' disease was over 5 years of antithyroid drugs with positive TSH receptor antibodies. Broader study findings: Persistent cases of Graves' showed reduced TCR diversity relative to newly diagnosed patients. Shared public clonotypes totalled approximately 3,000 in persistent patients, compared with around 930 in new patients.

In building TCR beta libraries, iRepertoire HTBI primers were used together with Arm-PCR of CDR3 regions. Per the authors' pipeline: Samples jointly harbored roughly 60 TRBV and 14 to 15 TRBJ segments. In TCRdb, the multiplex PCR reads were re-called with MiXCR into one record per CDR3 protein. TCRdb's processing, not the authors' own work, is the source of the V and J calls. This sample yields roughly 360,000 distinct CDR3 sequences, of which roughly 24% are seen a single time; 25% to 30% belongs to the top ten. The time point here: persistent/refractory GD, antithyroid drugs over 5 years with positive TRAb. The authors made the TCR library using RNA they extracted from PBMCs. With 6 bases removed from V and 8 bases from J, the gap between germline ends came to 8 bases. From germline, CDR1 is MNHEY and CDR2 SMNVEV (reference sequence). This CDR3 comprises 12 residues. The sample holds many counts of this clonotype. Its cognate antigen is unknown.

The material sequenced was peripheral blood mononuclear cells (PBMCs), taken when the disease was refractory, from a patient treated with antithyroid drugs. The clonotype originates from a woman between 40 and 50 years old with Graves disease. J is TRBJ1-6 and V is TRBV27; D gene uncertain. CDR3 coding DNA: TGTGCCAGCAGGATGGGTCATTCACCCCTCCACTTT. This sequence encodes CASRMGHSPLHF.